The following is a T cell receptor beta chain sequence with its context. The entry originates in a study of shared clonotypes between healthy human individuals. CD8 cells classed as naive were CD45RO-negative and positively selected for CCR7, excluding terminally differentiated effector memory CD45RA+ cells. Germline assignment: CDR1 MNHNS and CDR2 SASEGT. The CDR3 sequence is 15 residues long. J gave up 5 bases and V 4 bases, and 7 bases lay outside the gene matches. Using immunoSEQ multiplex PCR, the repertoire was profiled, and TCRdb retains in-frame clones only, with some absent. The profile shows fewer than 1 million clones, about 96% of them singletons.

V and J are TRBV6-1 and TRBJ2-7, with 11 bases aligning to TRBD2. The clonotype comes from a man aged 25 to 40 in good health. Sequencing was performed on naive CD8+ T cells sorted from blood. CDR3 DNA: TGTGCCAGCAGTGTTCTAATAGCGGGAGGGGACGAGCAGTACTTC. It encodes CASSVLIAGGDEQYF.